This T cell receptor beta chain was retrieved from a study of blood T cells in healthy people across ages. This clonotype has just a few counts. The junction departs from the called germline gene at one end, perhaps through a read error. Together with a sample-barcoded 5' primer, a J-beta primer mix was included in a second PCR lasting roughly 6 to 12 cycles. TCRdb re-called the 5' RACE reads through MiXCR, storing one row per CDR3 protein. The sample has 700,000 to 900,000 distinct CDR3 sequences, about 26% seen once. This CDR3 has 17 residues. Germline values: CDR1 SGHRS, CDR2 YFSETQ. The same data also contributed to another study, on T cells of mothers and their children.

The sequencing sample was made of blood. The V call is TRBV5-1, the J call TRBJ2-5; the D gene is possibly TRBD2 (5 bases). The origin of this receptor is a boy between 5 and 17 years old in good health. The CDR3 sequence: CASSSGLRVGSQETQYF. The CDR3 DNA reads as TGCGCCAGCAGCTCTGGACTTCGGGTAGGGAGTCAAGAGACTCAGTACTTC.